Following are 21 T cell receptor beta chains from one sample sequenced in a study of regulatory T cells in long-lasting Graves disease. Time point meaning: newly diagnosed GD, antithyroid drugs for less than 3 months. Isolated PBMC RNA provided the starting material for the TCR library. Both iRepertoire HTBI primers and Arm-PCR of CDR3 regions were used to build the TCR beta libraries. TCRdb used MiXCR to reprocess the multiplex PCR reads, holding one entry per CDR3 protein. The sample carries almost 450,000 distinct CDR3 sequences, 16% recorded once. This same sample was also taken into another study, of T cells in Graves' hyperthyroidism and ophthalmopathy.

The source material was peripheral blood mononuclear cells (PBMCs), sampled at new diagnosis, from a patient treated with antithyroid drugs. The origin of the receptors is a woman aged 25 to 39 with Graves disease.

This clonotype was seen more than once but under ten times. This rearrangement joins TRBV29-1 to TRBJ1-1, with TRBD1 as a possible D gene (5 bases). The V and J ends lost 3 bases and 9 bases respectively, with 17 bases between them. CDR3 length equals 13 residues. Germline CDR1 is SQVTM and CDR2 is ANQGSEA. DNA of the CDR3: TGCAGCGTTGATGGGACGGAGGCCGCTCAAGCTTTCTTT. Its protein is CSVDGTEAAQAFF.

This clonotype showed up many times. The chain has TRBV20-1 and TRBJ2-7, with TRBD2 matching over 13 bases. The CDR3 is 18 residues long. Trimming removed 3 bases from V and 2 bases from J; junction bases left unmatched: 13. Germline CDR1 is DFQATT and CDR2 is SNEGSKA (reference sequence). The CDR3 nucleotides are TGCAGTGCTAGCGGCCCACTCAGGACTAGCGGGAGACCCTACGAGCAGTACTTC. Amino acids: CSASGPLRTSGRPYEQYF.

This clonotype was seen a handful of times. V is TRBV7-8 and J is TRBJ2-3, with D possibly being TRBD2 (6 bases). Trimming removed 5 bases at V and 14 bases at J, with 29 bases between. CDR1 is SGHVS, CDR2 FQNEAQ, per germline. This CDR3 has 16 amino acids. CDR3 region: CASSPLATESTDTAYF. DNA of the CDR3: TGTGCCAGCAGCCCTCTAGCGACAGAAAGCACAGATACTGCGTATTTT. Based on the CDR3 plus reference TRBV7-8 and TRBJ2-3, the full variable domain is GAGVSQSPRYKVAKRGQDVALRCDPISGHVSLFWYQQALGQGPEFLTYFQNEAQLDKSGLPSDRFFAERPEGSVSTLKIQRTQQEDSAVYLCASSPLATESTDTAYFGPGTRLTVL.

This clonotype was picked up many times. The chain recombines TRBV30 with TRBJ2-1; TRBD1 might be the D (6 bases). With 3 bases removed from V and 7 bases from J, the gap between germline ends came to 13 bases. Germline V gene data show CDR1 as GTSNPN and CDR2 as SVGIG (reference sequence). The CDR3 is made up of 13 amino acids. CDR3 coding DNA: TGTGCCTGGAGCTCGACAGGTAAAAATGAGCAGTTCTTC. Amino acid sequence: CAWSSTGKNEQFF. Combining the CDR3 with reference TRBV30 and TRBJ2-1 gives the whole variable domain SQTIHQWPATLVQPVGSPLSLECTVEGTSNPNLYWYRQAAGRGLQLLFYSVGIGQISSEVPQNLSASRPQDRQFILSSKKLLLSDSGFYLCAWSSTGKNEQFFGPGTRLTVL.

This clonotype was seen at least ten times. This chain uses TRBV12-3 or TRBV12-4 with TRBJ2-3, with 8 bases identical to TRBD2. Unmatched junction bases numbered 7, after V lost 6 bases and J lost 2 bases. The CDR3 loop spans 15 amino acids. CDR3 in amino acids: CASSPGLAVTDTQYF. The CDR3 bases are TGTGCCAGCAGCCCAGGACTAGCAGTCACAGATACGCAGTATTTT.

This clonotype was counted only a few times. The V and J genes are TRBV7-8 and TRBJ1-5; D perhaps matches TRBD1 (6 bases). Germline CDR1 and CDR2: SGHVS and FQNEAQ. This CDR3 is 14 amino acids long. Trimming shortened V by 1 base and J by 6 bases, and 10 bases separated the two germline ends. The chain's CDR3 is CASSLVGGGQPQHF. The CDR3 DNA reads TGTGCCAGCAGCTTAGTGGGGGGCGGTCAGCCCCAGCATTTT.

The table lists this clonotype with many counts. The chain has TRBV7-2 and TRBJ2-5, with 15 bases lining up with TRBD2. With 1 base clipped from V and 4 bases from J, the junction kept 1 base outside the gene matches. Germline V lookup: CDR1 SGHTA, CDR2 FQGNSA. CDR3 length: 16 amino acids. The CDR3 here is CASSLGTSGRAETQYF. For the CDR3, the DNA is TGTGCCAGCAGCTTAGGGACTAGCGGGAGGGCAGAGACCCAGTACTTC.

CDR3 sequence reads: CASSQEGSGGGEQYF. CDR3 nucleotide sequence: TGCGCCAGCAGCCAAGAGGGTAGCGGGGGTGGAGAGCAGTACTTC. V usage is TRBV4-1 and J usage is TRBJ2-7; 9 bases agree with TRBD2. CDR1 MGHRA and CDR2 YSYEKL come from the germline V gene. The CDR3 covers 15 residues. J was trimmed by 7 bases and V by 0 bases; bases with no gene match: 7.

Note on this clonotype: One end of the junction is discordant with germline, which a read error may explain. V gene TRBV7-7 combines with J gene TRBJ2-7; TRBD1 agrees at 7 bases. The CDR3 spans 18 residues. Germline V CDR1 and CDR2: SSHAT, FNYEAQ (reference sequence). In DNA, the CDR3 is TGTGCTAGCAGCTTAGCCGGCCAGGGGGTTTTTCCCAGGTGTGAGCAGTACTTC. Translated: CASSLAGQGVFPRCEQYF.

This clonotype was seen ten or more times. The chain is built from TRBV5-1 and TRBJ2-3, with a weak D call TRBD1 (5 bases). CDR1 and CDR2 (germline): SGHRS, YFSETQ. The CDR3 runs 14 residues. Trimming shortened V by 2 bases and J by 6 bases, and 13 bases separated the two germline ends. The CDR3 bases are TGCGCCAGCAGCTTTCAGGGTACGGTTGATACGCAGTATTTT. This sequence encodes CASSFQGTVDTQYF.

At least ten counts were recorded for this clonotype. The chain is built from TRBV12-3 or TRBV12-4 and TRBJ2-3; D is ambiguous. CDR3 size: 16 residues. V was clipped by 6 bases and J by 4 bases, with 20 bases between them. CDR3 loop: CASRAISEPNPDTQYF. The CDR3 DNA is TGTGCCAGCAGGGCCATCAGCGAGCCCAACCCAGATACGCAGTATTTT.

This clonotype was seen many times. This chain connects TRBV27 to TRBJ2-5; D gene unclear. This CDR3 is built from 14 residues. Germline V gene data show CDR1 as MNHEY and CDR2 as SMNVEV (reference sequence). V was cut by 2 bases and J by 4 bases, with 11 bases left in between. CDR3 residues: CASSLKGPGETQYF. CDR3 bases: TGTGCCAGCAGTTTAAAAGGGCCGGGAGAGACCCAGTACTTC.

The table lists this clonotype with many counts. V gene TRBV10-3 combines with J gene TRBJ2-7; 9 bases map to TRBD1. The CDR3 totals 15 residues. In germline, CDR1 is ENHRY, CDR2 SYGVKD. V shed 4 bases and J 1 base; nucleotides not matched to a gene: 5. CDR3 nucleotides: TGTGCCATCAGTGGGGGGGGGACAGGGTCCTACGAGCAGTACTTC. Residues: CAISGGGTGSYEQYF.

The J gene is TRBJ1-5, the V gene TRBV27; D gene unclear. Trimming removed 0 bases at V and 4 bases at J, with 7 bases between. The V gene's germline CDR1 is MNHEY and CDR2 SMNVEV (reference sequence). The CDR3 loop spans 14 amino acids. CDR3 in DNA: TGTGCCAGCAGTTTATCCTACAGAAATCAGCCCCAGCATTTT. This codes for CASSLSYRNQPQHF.

The V gene is TRBV7-9, the J gene TRBJ2-7; TRBD2 matches 9 bases. Germline CDR1 SEHNR, CDR2 FQNEAQ (reference sequence). The CDR3 sequence is 17 residues long. V shed 5 bases and J 0 bases; nucleotides not matched to a gene: 11. CDR3 sequence reads: CASSANGLATSSYEQYF. As DNA, the CDR3 is TGTGCCAGCAGCGCGAACGGACTAGCGACGAGCTCCTACGAGCAGTACTTC.

The CDR3 spells CASSLGGQGHNEQFF. The CDR3 bases are TGTGCCAGCAGCTTAGGCGGACAGGGCCACAATGAGCAGTTCTTC. The chain uses TRBV7-9 and TRBJ2-1; 8 bases match TRBD1. The ends lost 1 base at V and 5 bases at J; junction bases unmatched: 4. Germline values: CDR1 SEHNR, CDR2 FQNEAQ (reference sequence). The length of the CDR3 is 15 residues.

This clonotype appeared many times. V usage is TRBV4-2 and J usage is TRBJ2-7; no clear D. Germline CDR1 LGHNA, CDR2 YNFKEQ. Trimming cost V 0 bases and J 0 bases, with 9 bases left between them. The CDR3 runs to 15 residues. This CDR3 is CASSQEGVSSYEQYF. The CDR3, as DNA: TGTGCCAGCAGCCAAGAGGGTGTCAGCTCCTACGAGCAGTACTTC.

The gene calls are TRBV7-9 and TRBJ2-7; 10 positions match TRBD2. The CDR3 covers 13 residues. V dropped 7 bases and J dropped 3; count of bases not matched to a gene: 3. Germline lookup yields CDR1 SEHNR and CDR2 FQNEAQ (reference sequence). The DNA for the CDR3 is TGTGCCAGCAAGCGGGAGGGGGGCTACGAGCAGTACTTC. Its translation: CASKREGGYEQYF.

This clonotype was seen ten or more times. The V and J genes are TRBV10-3 and TRBJ2-3; possible D gene TRBD1, 6 bases. V lost 3 bases and J 6 bases, leaving 19 bases between the germline ends. The CDR3 sequence is 16 residues long. CDR1 and CDR2 from the germline V gene are ENHRY and SYGVKD. The CDR3 region is CAISDQGIRPTDTQYF. In nucleotides, the CDR3 is TGTGCCATCAGTGACCAGGGGATACGGCCCACGGATACGCAGTATTTT.

This clonotype has only a few counts. The chain is built from TRBV7-2 and TRBJ2-1, with 10 bases identical to TRBD2. The CDR3 sequence is 14 residues long. Per the germline V gene, CDR1 is SGHTA and CDR2 is FQGNSA. V was clipped by 6 bases and J by 6 bases; unmatched bases: 5. The CDR3 coding sequence is TGTGCCAGCAGATCTAGCGGGGGACGCAATGAGCAGTTCTTC. Amino acid sequence: CASRSSGGRNEQFF.

Many counts were recorded for this clonotype. V is TRBV2 and J is TRBJ2-3; a weak D match, TRBD2 (5 bases). The V end was cut by 4 bases, the J end by 0 bases, with 8 bases between. The CDR3 is 14 amino acids. The germline CDR1 and CDR2 sequences are SNHLY and FYNNEI. The CDR3 sequence: CASSVSGSTDTQYF. CDR3 DNA: TGTGCCAGCAGTGTGAGCGGTAGCACAGATACGCAGTATTTT.